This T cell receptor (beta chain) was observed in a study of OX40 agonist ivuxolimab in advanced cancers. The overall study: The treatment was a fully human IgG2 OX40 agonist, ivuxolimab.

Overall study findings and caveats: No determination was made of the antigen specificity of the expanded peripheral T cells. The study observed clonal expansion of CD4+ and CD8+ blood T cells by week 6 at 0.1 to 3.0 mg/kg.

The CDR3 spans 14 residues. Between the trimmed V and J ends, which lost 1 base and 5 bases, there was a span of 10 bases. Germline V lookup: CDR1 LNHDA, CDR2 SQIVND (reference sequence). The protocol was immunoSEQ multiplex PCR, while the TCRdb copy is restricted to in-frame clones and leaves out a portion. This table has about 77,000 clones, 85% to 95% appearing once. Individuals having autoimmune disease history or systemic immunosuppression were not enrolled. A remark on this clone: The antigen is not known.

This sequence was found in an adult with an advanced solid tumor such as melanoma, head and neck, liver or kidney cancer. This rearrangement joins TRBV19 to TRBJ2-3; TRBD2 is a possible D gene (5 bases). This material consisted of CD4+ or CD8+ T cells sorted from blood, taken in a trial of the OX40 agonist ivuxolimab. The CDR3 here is CASSIGPEVDTQYF. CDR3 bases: TGTGCCAGTAGTATAGGACCGGAGGTAGATACGCAGTATTTT. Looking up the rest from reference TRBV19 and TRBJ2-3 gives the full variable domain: DGGITQSPKYLFRKEGQNVTLSCEQNLNHDAMYWYRQDPGQGLRLIYYSQIVNDFQKGDIAEGYSVSREKKESFPLTVTSAQKNPTAFYLCASSIGPEVDTQYFGPGTRLTVL.